A single sample gave rise to the 3 T cell receptor beta chains below, sequenced in a study of cytomegalovirus exposure and HLA in healthy donors. Researchers ran the PCR with 60 Vbeta and 13 Jbeta primers. Measured with immunoSEQ multiplex PCR; TCRdb has only the in-frame clones, and not every one. The sample contains 75,000 to 100,000 clones, just over 70% of which appear only once. Material for sequencing was PBMCs. Receptors were obtained from a man in his 60s in good health and CMV-seronegative.

The rearrangement links TRBV5-1 to TRBJ2-7; D may be TRBD2 (6 bases). Germline assignment: CDR1 SGHRS and CDR2 YFSETQ. This CDR3 is built from 14 residues. Trimming shortened V by 4 bases and J by 2 bases, and 13 bases separated the two germline ends. CDR3 sequence (DNA): TGCGCCAGCAGCCCCCTCGGGGGAGCCTACGAGCAGTACTTC. It encodes CASSPLGGAYEQYF.

The V call is TRBV29-1, the J call TRBJ2-1; 8 nucleotides match TRBD1. Germline trimming cut 6 bases from V and 1 base from J; bases unmatched to any gene: 5. The CDR3 is made up of 14 amino acids. Germline V gene lookup returns CDR1 SQVTM and CDR2 ANQGSEA. In DNA, the CDR3 is TGCAGCGTCCTGGACAGGGAGTCCTACAATGAGCAGTTCTTC. Protein sequence: CSVLDRESYNEQFF.

The chain employs TRBV4-3 and TRBJ2-3, with 8 bases lining up with TRBD1. V lost 0 bases to trimming and J lost 5 bases; unmatched junction nucleotides: 10. Germline V lookup: CDR1 LGHNA, CDR2 YSLEER. CDR3 length: 17 residues. The CDR3 region is CASSQDIDRTGIDTQYF. The CDR3 nucleotides read TGCGCCAGCAGCCAAGATATTGATAGGACAGGGATAGATACGCAGTATTTT.